The 23 T cell receptor beta chains presented below share a single source sample, sequenced in a study of graft-versus-host responses after intestinal transplantation. The antigens for these receptors are not known. Clones were read by immunoSEQ multiplex PCR, and TCRdb kept only the in-frame ones, dropping some. The sample has some 79,000 clones, less than 90% seen once; the top ten hold approximately 0.34%. The material sequenced was unstimulated CD4+ T cells sorted from spleen or lymph node cells, taken before intestinal transplant. The source of these receptors is a human donor who received an intestinal transplant.

The rearrangement uses TRBV6-1 and TRBJ2-5, with TRBD2 matching 12 bases. CDR3 length equals 14 residues. With V trimmed by 5 bases and J by 3 bases, 1 base remained unmatched. CDR1 is MNHNS and CDR2 is SASEGT in the germline V gene. The CDR3 protein is CASSRLAGEETQYF. The CDR3 region has the DNA TGTGCCAGCAGTCGACTAGCGGGGGAAGAGACCCAGTACTTC.

The rearrangement joins TRBV5-1 to TRBJ1-4; the D gene is possibly TRBD1 (5 bases). The V and J ends lost 7 bases and 2 bases respectively, with 12 bases between them. The germline CDR1 and CDR2 sequences are SGHRS and YFSETQ. There are 14 residues in the CDR3. CDR3 sequence: CASGTGGTNEKLFF. CDR3 in DNA: TGCGCCAGCGGGACGGGGGGGACTAATGAAAAACTGTTTTTT.

V and J are TRBV13 and TRBJ2-1; 14 bases match TRBD2. The CDR3 is 17 residues long. Germline CDR1 reads PRHDT; CDR2 reads FYEKMQ (reference sequence). V shed 4 bases and J 6 bases; nucleotides not matched to a gene: 8. For the CDR3, the DNA is TGTGCCAGCAGCTCCAAAATGGGACTAGCGGGAGCCAATGAGCAGTTCTTC. Translated: CASSSKMGLAGANEQFF.

This chain uses TRBV27 with TRBJ2-1; TRBD2 matches 8 bases. The CDR3 contains 15 residues. Germline V gives CDR1 MNHEY, CDR2 SMNVEV (reference sequence). The V segment lost 8 bases and the J segment 2 bases; nucleotides outside the gene matches: 8. CDR3 in DNA: TGTGCCAGCTCTCGGGGGGGGACAACCTACAATGAGCAGTTCTTC. It yields the protein CASSRGGTTYNEQFF.

The chain employs TRBV28 and TRBJ2-7; 8 positions match TRBD1. V shed 5 bases, J shed 2 bases, and the junction held 5 bases outside the gene matches. The CDR3 loop spans 14 amino acids. Germline lookup yields CDR1 MDHEN and CDR2 SYDVKM. The CDR3 DNA sequence: TGTGCCAGCAGTCTCAGGGGGCCCCCCTACGAGCAGTACTTC. It translates to CASSLRGPPYEQYF. Combining the CDR3 with reference TRBV28 and TRBJ2-7 gives the whole variable domain DVKVTQSSRYLVKRTGEKVFLECVQDMDHENMFWYRQDPGLGLRLIYFSYDVKMKEKGDIPEGYSVSREKKERFSLILESASTNQTSMYLCASSLRGPPYEQYFGPGTRLTVT.

The rearrangement links TRBV25-1 to TRBJ2-1; tentatively, D is TRBD1 (6 bases). Germline V gene sequence: CDR1 MGHDK, CDR2 SYGVNS. The CDR3 contains 13 residues. V gave up 3 bases and J gave up 10 bases, with 13 bases separating them. The CDR3: CASSDSGGTEQFF. The CDR3 DNA follows: TGTGCCAGCAGTGATAGTGGGGGCACGGAGCAGTTCTTC.

The chain recombines TRBV5-1 with TRBJ1-2; a possible D gene is TRBD1 (6 bases). There are 14 residues in the CDR3. The germline CDR1 and CDR2 sequences are SGHRS and YFSETQ. V lost 0 bases to trimming and J lost 0 bases, with 6 bases between them. CDR3 DNA sequence: TGCGCCAGCAGCTTGGGGGACACTAACTATGGCTACACCTTC. It specifies CASSLGDTNYGYTF.

The chain links TRBV28 to TRBJ1-6; 7 bases are a match to TRBD1. The germline V gene encodes CDR1 MDHEN and CDR2 SYDVKM. The CDR3 loop spans 14 amino acids. The V and J ends lost 2 bases and 9 bases, in that order; junction bases with no gene match: 4. CDR3: CASSLRTGFSPLHF. In DNA form, the CDR3 reads TGTGCCAGCAGTTTACGGACAGGCTTTTCACCCCTCCACTTT.

A remark on this clone: Compared with germline, one end of the junction differs, possibly owing to a read error. This chain uses TRBV7-7 with TRBJ2-1; 9 bases match TRBD1. The CDR3 extends over 13 amino acids. Germline loops: CDR1 SSHAT, CDR2 FNYEAQ (reference sequence). The CDR3 bases are TGTGCTAGCAGCTTAGGACAGGGGAATGAGCAGTTCTTC. This codes for CASSLGQGNEQFF.

V usage is TRBV25-1 and J usage is TRBJ1-6; TRBD1 is a possible D gene (5 bases). The CDR3 is made up of 13 amino acids. Germline CDR1 is MGHDK and CDR2 is SYGVNS. V lost 5 bases and J lost 9, with 11 bases in between. The CDR3 nucleotides are TGTGCCAGCAGTTTCGCAGGGATTTCACCCCTCCACTTT. Translation: CASSFAGISPLHF. Looking up the rest from reference TRBV25-1 and TRBJ1-6 gives the full variable domain: EADIYQTPRYLVIGTGKKITLECSQTMGHDKMYWYQQDPGMELHLIHYSYGVNSTEKGDLSSESTVSRIRTEHFPLTLESARPSHTSQYLCASSFAGISPLHFGNGTRLTVT.

The rearrangement uses TRBV4-1 and TRBJ2-2; TRBD2 might be the D (6 bases). This CDR3 region has 15 residues. Germline V gene sequence: CDR1 MGHRA, CDR2 YSYEKL. Trimming cost V 1 base and J 6 bases, with 12 bases left between them. CDR3 in DNA: TGCGCCAGCAGCCAAGGACTAGAGTTGCCCGGGGAGCTGTTTTTT. Its translation is CASSQGLELPGELFF.

The chain carries TRBV7-9 and TRBJ2-1; 12 positions agree with TRBD2. The CDR3 is 18 amino acids. V was pared by 5 bases and J by 1 base, with 9 bases of the junction left unmatched. The germline gives CDR1 SEHNR, CDR2 FQNEAQ (reference sequence). The CDR3 coding sequence is TGTGCCAGCAGCCAGACTAGCGGGAGATTAGTTTCCTACAATGAGCAGTTCTTC. Protein: CASSQTSGRLVSYNEQFF.

This chain joins TRBV27 and TRBJ2-3; D might be TRBD2 (6 bases). The CDR3 is made up of 15 amino acids. V lost 3 bases to trimming and J lost 9 bases, with 19 bases between them. From germline, CDR1 is MNHEY and CDR2 SMNVEV (reference sequence). CDR3 residues: CASSFSGSPTRTQYF. CDR3 nucleotide sequence: TGTGCCAGCAGTTTTAGCGGTTCTCCTACCCGGACGCAGTATTTT.

V gene TRBV6-1 combines with J gene TRBJ1-5; the match to TRBD1 covers 10 bases. This CDR3 has 15 residues. Trimming cost V 5 bases and J 5 bases; bases outside gene matches: 6. Germline V gene lookup returns CDR1 MNHNS and CDR2 SASEGT. The CDR3 spells CASSIQTGGYQPQHF. The CDR3 DNA reads as TGTGCCAGCAGTATACAGACAGGGGGCTATCAGCCCCAGCATTTT.

The chain carries TRBV28 and TRBJ1-2; 7 bases map to TRBD1. Germline CDR1 and CDR2: MDHEN and SYDVKM. The CDR3 totals 13 residues. V shed 3 bases and J 6 bases; nucleotides not matched to a gene: 4. The CDR3 sequence: CASSLSQGDGYTF. The CDR3 DNA follows: TGTGCCAGCAGTTTGAGTCAGGGGGATGGCTACACCTTC.

This rearrangement joins TRBV28 to TRBJ2-7; no firm D call. The CDR3 length is 13 residues. Trimming left V 4 bases short and J 1 base short, with 8 bases between. Germline values: CDR1 MDHEN, CDR2 SYDVKM. The CDR3 region is CASSSGQSYEQYF. The CDR3 DNA follows: TGTGCCAGCAGTTCTGGGCAGTCCTACGAGCAGTACTTC.

V and J are TRBV6-5 and TRBJ1-5, with 7 bases fitting TRBD1. This CDR3 has 13 residues. V lost 6 bases, J lost 6 bases, and 5 bases stayed unmatched. In germline, CDR1 is MNHEY, CDR2 SVGAGI. The CDR3 is CASRQGTSQPQHF. CDR3 coding DNA: TGTGCCAGCAGACAGGGGACGAGTCAGCCCCAGCATTTT.

Written as DNA, the CDR3 is TGTGCCAGCAGGGTCCAAGCTCGGGGCGAGCAGTACTTC. It is translated as CASRVQARGEQYF. The rearrangement uses TRBV2 and TRBJ2-7; a possible D gene is TRBD2 (5 bases). V gave up 6 bases and J gave up 6 bases, with 15 bases separating them. Per germline, CDR1 SNHLY and CDR2 FYNNEI. CDR3 length equals 13 residues. The full variable domain, with the rest looked up from reference TRBV2 and TRBJ2-7, is EPEVTQTPSHQVTQMGQEVILRCVPISNHLYFYWYRQILGQKVEFLVSFYNNEISEKSEIFDDQFSVERPDGSNFTLKIRSTKLEDSAMYFCASRVQARGEQYFGPGTRLTVT.

This clone was counted a single time. This sequence joins TRBV6-6 and TRBJ1-1; D call uncertain. The germline V gene encodes CDR1 MNHNY and CDR2 SVGAGI (reference sequence). With 2 bases removed from V and 5 bases from J, the gap between germline ends came to 12 bases. There are 14 residues in the CDR3. CDR3 residues: CASSYAGPGTEAFF. CDR3 DNA sequence: TGTGCCAGCAGTTACGCCGGGCCGGGGACTGAAGCTTTCTTT.

The chain recombines TRBV15 with TRBJ1-1, with a possible D match to TRBD1 (5 bases). Per the germline V gene, CDR1 is LNHNV and CDR2 is YYDKDF (reference sequence). The V gene lost 1 base and the J gene lost 11 bases, with 23 bases spanning the gap. The CDR3 spans 16 residues. The CDR3 reads CATSRGGRDGPRWAFF. The CDR3 coding sequence is TGTGCCACCAGCAGAGGGGGGAGGGACGGACCCCGTTGGGCTTTCTTT.

This clone was found once. The chain combines TRBV15 with TRBJ2-1; D uncertain. The V gene's germline CDR1 is LNHNV and CDR2 YYDKDF (reference sequence). This CDR3 is 16 amino acids long. V dropped 5 bases and J dropped 2 bases, with 16 bases sitting between them. Here the CDR3 DNA reads TGTGCCACCAGCCTCCGGGTTCTCTCCCCCTACAATGAGCAGTTCTTC. Protein product: CATSLRVLSPYNEQFF. The full variable domain, in which reference TRBV15 and TRBJ2-1 provide the parts outside the CDR3, is DAMVIQNPRYQVTQFGKPVTLSCSQTLNHNVMYWYQQKSSQAPKLLFHYYDKDFNNEADTPDNFQSRRPNTSFCFLDIRSPGLGDTAMYLCATSLRVLSPYNEQFFGPGTRLTVL.

The chain joins TRBV27 to TRBJ1-4, with a tentative D call TRBD1 (5 bases). V shed 5 bases and J shed 6 bases, with 10 bases lying between them. Germline CDR1 is MNHEY and CDR2 is SMNVEV (reference sequence). The CDR3 totals 13 residues. The CDR3 region has the DNA TGTGCCAGCAGTCCCCGACAGTATGAAAAACTGTTTTTT. This translates into CASSPRQYEKLFF.

The chain uses TRBV2 and TRBJ1-1; the D is unclear. Germline loops: CDR1 SNHLY, CDR2 FYNNEI. This CDR3 spans 13 amino acids. V gave up 7 bases and J gave up 4 bases, with 13 bases separating them. The CDR3 nucleotides are TGTGCCAGCATCCCCCTTCCGGGCACTGAAGCTTTCTTT. Protein product: CASIPLPGTEAFF.